Listed below are T cell receptor beta chains from one sample, sequenced in a study of blood T cell repertoires in COVID-19. TCRdb's table, derived via immunoSEQ multiplex PCR, lists solely in-frame clones and lacks some. The sample contains about 170,000 clones, about 86% of which appear only once. The sample taken for sequencing was PBMCs or T cells enriched from blood (not recorded which). These TCRs come from a woman aged 45 to 65 in a cohort exposed to, infected with or recovered from COVID-19 (not recorded which). CDR3s include the opening cysteine and the closing phenylalanine or tryptophan. A D gene is named only where the DNA matches it firmly. The listing skips clone size in some rows; elsewhere it reads once, few, many or a size class.

clone_size j_call d_call v_call cdr3_nt cdr3_aa
. TRBJ2-1 . TRBV9 TGTGCCAGCAGCGTAGCGGCAGGGGGGAATGAGCAGTTCTTC CASSVAAGGNEQFF
. TRBJ2-7 . TRBV28 TGTGCCAGCATTCCGATGACGGGCTCCTACGAGCAGTACTTC CASIPMTGSYEQYF
. TRBJ1-1 . TRBV7-8 TGTGCCAGCAGATTCGCTGGGGGGACTGAAGCTTTCTTT CASRFAGGTEAFF
once TRBJ1-1 . TRBV7-9 TGTGCCAGCACCCCCTCGGGGGGCACTGAAGCTTTCTTT CASTPSGGTEAFF
. TRBJ2-1 . TRBV5-1 TGCGCCAGCAGCCCAGGGGGGAACTACAATGAGCAGTTCTTC CASSPGGNYNEQFF
. TRBJ1-5 TRBD1 TRBV13 TGTGCCAGCAGTTGGACAGGGGACGACAATCAGCCCCAGCATTTT CASSWTGDDNQPQHF
. TRBJ2-7 TRBD2 TRBV4-2 TGTGCCAGCAGCCTAGCGGGGGGTACCTACGAGCAGTACTTC CASSLAGGTYEQYF
. TRBJ1-4 TRBD1 TRBV10-3 TGTGCCACCGCCCTGGGACAGGAAAAACTGTTTTTT CATALGQEKLFF
. TRBJ2-7 . TRBV9 TGTGCCAGCAGCGCCACTGTACAGGGCTACGAGCAGTACTTC CASSATVQGYEQYF
once TRBJ2-1 TRBD2 TRBV7-9 TGTGCCAGCAGCCAAAGCGGGGGGGCAAGGAATGAGCAGTTCTTC CASSQSGGARNEQFF
. TRBJ2-5 . TRBV14 TGTGCCAGCAGCCCCACGCGGGAGACCCAGTACTTC CASSPTRETQYF
. TRBJ1-4 TRBD1 TRBV5-4 TGTGCCAGCAGCTTCACACAGGGGGGCAAGGAAAAACTGTTTTTT CASSFTQGGKEKLFF
. TRBJ1-6 . TRBV28 TGTGCCAGCAGTGAGACAGTTTCTAATTCACCCCTCCACTTT CASSETVSNSPLHF
once TRBJ2-7 TRBD1 TRBV3-1/TRBV3-2 TGTGCCAGCAGCCCTCGGGACAGGGGGCTTGAGCAGTACTTC CASSPRDRGLEQYF
. TRBJ2-3 . TRBV2 TGTGCCAGCAGCCCAGAAGGGGGGGCTCCCGGAGATACGCAGTATTTT CASSPEGGAPGDTQYF
few TRBJ2-7 TRBD2 TRBV3-1/TRBV3-2 TGTGCCAGCAGCCAAAGACTAGCGGGAGTAGACGAGCAGTACTTC CASSQRLAGVDEQYF
. TRBJ2-1 . TRBV5-1 TGCGCCAGCAGCTTGGGCCAGGGGATAAACAATGAGCAGTTCTTC CASSLGQGINNEQFF
. TRBJ1-1 TRBD1 TRBV5-1 TGCGCCAGCAGCTTTGGGACAGGAAGAACGGGACAGAACACTGAAGCTTTCTTT CASSFGTGRTGQNTEAFF
. TRBJ2-1 . TRBV7-2 TGTGCCAGCAGCTTAGACAGGGCTAATGAGCAGTTCTTC CASSLDRANEQFF
. TRBJ2-3 TRBD1 TRBV27 TGTGCCAGCAGTTACCGGGACAGGGATACGCAGTATTTT CASSYRDRDTQYF
. TRBJ1-6 TRBD1 TRBV2 TGTGCCAGCCGACAGGGACCCCCATCCTATAATTCACCCCTCCACTTT CASRQGPPSYNSPLHF
. TRBJ2-5 TRBD2 TRBV7-9 TGTGCCAGCAGCTTAGTTCTAGCGGAAGAGACCCAGTACTTC CASSLVLAEETQYF
. TRBJ2-7 . TRBV3-1/TRBV3-2 TGTGCCAGCAGCCAAGCAGGGATCGAGCAGTACTTC CASSQAGIEQYF
. TRBJ2-6 . TRBV5-8 TGTGCCAGCAGCCTAGGACTGAACCCTGGGGCCAACGTCCTGACTTTC CASSLGLNPGANVLTF
. TRBJ2-3 . TRBV19 TGTGCCAGTAGTATAAGGAGACGGTTAACTAGCACAGATACGCAGTATTTT CASSIRRRLTSTDTQYF
. TRBJ2-7 TRBD1 TRBV10-1 TGCGCCAGCAGTGGGGGACCTCGGACAGGGATGCACGAGCAGTACTTC CASSGGPRTGMHEQYF
. TRBJ2-7 . TRBV7-9 TGTGCCAGCAGCCAAGGATTCCGGACGGGCAGGGGCCTGCCAGACGAGCAGTACTTC CASSQGFRTGRGLPDEQYF
. TRBJ2-4 . TRBV29-1 TGCAGCGTTTGTAATACCAAAAACATTCAGTACTTC CSVCNTKNIQYF
few TRBJ2-1 . TRBV15 TGTGCCACCAGCAGAGTGGGGGCCGGACCGTACAATGAGCAGTTCTTC CATSRVGAGPYNEQFF
. TRBJ1-5 . TRBV12-3/TRBV12-4 TGTGCCAGCAGCCCGGACAGTTTTCAGCCCCAGCATTTT CASSPDSFQPQHF
. TRBJ2-3 . TRBV24-1 TGTGCCACGGGGGAGGAGGGGAGAACAGATACGCAGTATTTT CATGEEGRTDTQYF
. TRBJ1-5 . TRBV7-2 TGTGCCAGCAGCCGGGACAACAATCAGCCCCAGCATTTT CASSRDNNQPQHF
. TRBJ2-1 TRBD2 TRBV14 TGTGCCAGCAGCTTAGCTAGCGGGAACTACAATGAGCAGTTCTTC CASSLASGNYNEQFF
. TRBJ2-7 TRBD1 TRBV25-1 TGTGCCAGCAGTGACTTCCCCCGGGACAGCTACGAGCAGTACTTC CASSDFPRDSYEQYF
. TRBJ2-1 . TRBV5-4 TGTGCCAGCAGCTTACCCTCCGGGGTCTCCTACAATGAGCAGTTCTTC CASSLPSGVSYNEQFF
. TRBJ1-2 . TRBV28 TGTGCCAGCTTTCGAACAGACTATGGCTACACCTTC CASFRTDYGYTF
. TRBJ1-2 . TRBV4-1 TGCGCCAGCAGCCAGCGGGTAGGTAACGACTATGGCTACACCTTC CASSQRVGNDYGYTF
. TRBJ1-3 TRBD1 TRBV27 TGTGCCAGCAGTTCGGGACAGGGTGGAAACACCATATATTTT CASSSGQGGNTIYF
few TRBJ2-7 . TRBV2 TGTGCCAGCAGTGGGGGACTCAATCCCTCCTACGAGCAGTACTTC CASSGGLNPSYEQYF
. TRBJ1-5 TRBD1 TRBV30 TGTGCCTGGAGTCGACAGGGGAATCAGCCCCAGCATTTT CAWSRQGNQPQHF
. TRBJ1-1 . TRBV19 TGTGCCAGTAGTATATATCTTTCGACAGACGTAAACACTGAAGCTTTCTTT CASSIYLSTDVNTEAFF
. TRBJ2-3 . TRBV5-1 TGCGCCAGCAGCGGGTGGACAGAGCAAGATACGCAGTATTTT CASSGWTEQDTQYF
. TRBJ2-3 . TRBV19 TGTGCCAGTAGTCCTGGGGAGGGCACAGATACGCAGTATTTT CASSPGEGTDTQYF
. TRBJ1-6 TRBD1 TRBV5-6 TGTGCCAGCAGCCTCACCACAGGGGCTTATAATTCACCCCTCCACTTT CASSLTTGAYNSPLHF
once TRBJ2-3 . TRBV10-2 TGCGCCAGCAGGGGGTACGACAGACGCACAGATACGCAGTATTTT CASRGYDRRTDTQYF
. TRBJ2-7 . TRBV7-8 TGTGCCAGCAGCCTCACGGGTGCTCCCTACGAGCAGTACTTC CASSLTGAPYEQYF
few TRBJ1-5 TRBD1 TRBV6-1 TGTGCCAGCAGTGAAATCGCTAAGGACAGGGGGACGCGGTATAGCAATCAGCCCCAGCATTTT CASSEIAKDRGTRYSNQPQHF
. TRBJ1-6 . TRBV21-1 TGTGCCAGCAGCCCCCGACAGGAAAATTCACCCCTCCACTTT CASSPRQENSPLHF
. TRBJ1-1 TRBD1 TRBV7-8 TGTGCCAGCAGCTTACGACAGGGAGGCCGCACTGAAGCTTTCTTT CASSLRQGGRTEAFF
. TRBJ2-7 . TRBV21-1 TGTGCCAGCAGCCGACCTCCGGGGGAGGGGGGAGTGGGCGAGCAGTACTTC CASSRPPGEGGVGEQYF
. TRBJ2-7 . TRBV5-6 TGTGCCAGCGGCACCCGGGGTATGGGGGAGCAGTACTTC CASGTRGMGEQYF
. TRBJ2-2 TRBD2 TRBV30 TGTGCCTGGAGAGCCGGGACTAGGGATCCCACCGGGGAGCTGTTTTTT CAWRAGTRDPTGELFF
. TRBJ1-4 . TRBV28 TGTGCCAGCAGTTTATGGTCGGGGTCAACTAATGAAAAACTGTTTTTT CASSLWSGSTNEKLFF
. TRBJ2-3 TRBD2 TRBV10-3 TGTGCCATCAGTGGGGACCAGACTAGCGGGGACACAGATACGCAGTATTTT CAISGDQTSGDTDTQYF
. TRBJ1-6 . TRBV5-1 TGCGCCAGCAGCTTGGACCCGGGAGGTTCACCCCTCCACTTT CASSLDPGGSPLHF
once TRBJ1-5 . TRBV6-2/TRBV6-3 TGTGCCAGCAGCCCCGGGGTTTTTAAAAAGTCGCAGCCCCAGCATTTT CASSPGVFKKSQPQHF
. TRBJ1-2 . TRBV7-9 TGTGCCAGCAGCGCCTCAACCGGGACTGAAGATTATGGCTACACCTTC CASSASTGTEDYGYTF
. TRBJ2-2 TRBD1 TRBV27 TGTGCCAGCAGTCTCCTTTGGGGACAGGGGGGCACCGGGGAGCTGTTTTTT CASSLLWGQGGTGELFF
. TRBJ2-2 TRBD2 TRBV5-4 TGTGCCAGCAGCTCCTTTAGTAGCGGGGACACCGGGGAGCTGTTTTTT CASSSFSSGDTGELFF